This TCR beta chain was recovered during a study of cytomegalovirus exposure and HLA in healthy donors (dated by TCRdb to the late 2010s). General notes on the study: According to a later analysis, the roughly 120 validation repertoires were produced on the same platform as the approximately 620 repertoires of the first cohort. The study was designed to test whether signatures of past pathogen exposure could be identified by cataloging public T cell receptors. In addition to the first cohort of hundreds of subjects, a separate validation cohort of approximately 110 different subjects was used. High-throughput TCR immunosequencing, statistical association of individual TCRs with disease status, and machine learning were combined to predict cytomegalovirus infection status.

What the research found in general, with its limitations: The classifier was reported to diagnose cytomegalovirus status with high specificity and sensitivity in both the original and validation cohorts. Across donors, most TCR sequences were observed very rarely, whereas some public TCRs were present in many individuals. All 120 or so repertoires were used to score co-occurrence in the validation cohort in a later analysis, because that analysis had no HLA typing for the cohort. It was suggested by the authors that the approach could potentially be generalized to other disease states and immunological phenotypes. In vitro tests confirmed that three of the cytomegalovirus-associated TCR beta chains recognize cytomegalovirus antigens. In the study, 150 to 200 TCR beta chains were listed as associated with cytomegalovirus. Of the cluster scores, around 95% were above 0 in a later analysis, which found that TCRs clustered in the first cohort also tended to co-occur in the 120 validation repertoires.

The donors were included in the validation cohort of approximately 120 subjects, a group kept apart from the approximately 690-subject first cohort. Notes on this clone: Its antigen is still unknown. No much larger clone exists at a distance of one base, and base qualities are not known.

Preparation of the library involved the immunoSEQ multiplex PCR assay. The study's processing was this. A statistical classification framework was built for diagnosing cytomegalovirus status from the catalog of TCR beta chain sequences. This immuneACCESS table, as held by TCRdb, lists in-frame sequences with V and J called but not all clones. Of the missing ones, under half trace to an unresolved V gene in checked studies; the others have no known cause. V, J and clone size reflect that table, while D and trimming were determined from the DNA. A total of some 130,000 clones appear in this sample, about 80% of them only once. Of the sample, just under 30% falls within the top ten clones. CDR1 SGHAT and CDR2 FQNNGV were looked up in the germline V gene. For this chain, trimming is 5 bases at the V end and 4 bases at the J end, and the number of junction bases without a gene match is 10. Reading from cysteine to phenylalanine, the CDR3 counts 15 amino acids. The entry retains the CDR3 DNA only, 45 bases that are in frame from base 1.

Recombination joined TRBV11-2 with TRBJ1-1; a stretch of 7 junction bases matches TRBD1. The sequenced sample consisted of PBMCs. The source of this sequence is a man between 25 and 39 years old in good health and CMV-seropositive. The CDR3 here reads CASSPSTGAGTEAFF. The DNA is as follows: TGTGCCAGCAGCCCCAGTACAGGGGCGGGCACTGAAGCTTTCTTT.